This T cell receptor beta chain was retrieved from a study of T cells in Graves' hyperthyroidism and ophthalmopathy. The study's findings and limits: Among thyroid clonotypes expanded above 0.001, most also appeared in blood. In the analysis, a 13 V-J model separated ophthalmopathy from stable hyperthyroidism.

Germline V gives CDR1 SNHLY, CDR2 FYNNEI. The CDR3 contains 12 residues. Diagnoses were established using clinical symptoms, serum thyroxine and TRAb, thyroid ultrasound and orbital computed tomography. The source of the PBMCs was less than 12 ml of fresh peripheral blood. The TCR beta CDR3 regions underwent amplification using RNA transcripts as the source. A first-round RT-PCR of the TCR CDR3 used the HTBI primer set. TCRdb re-analysed the multiplex PCR reads in MiXCR, keeping a single row per CDR3 protein. The sample lists around 800,000 distinct CDR3 sequences; more than 30% were seen once. Worth noting for this clonotype: Antigen specificity is unknown. Compared with germline, one end of the junction differs, possibly owing to a read error.

The sequence derives from a man aged 18 to 29 with Graves' hyperthyroidism. Sequencing used blood. This sequence joins TRBV2 and TRBJ1-1; D gene ambiguous. The CDR3 loop reads CASGEPDPEAFF. DNA of the CDR3: TGTGCCAGCGGTGAACCAGATCCTGAAGCTTTCTTT.